Listed here is a single T cell receptor beta chain. Its specificity is unknown. These data belong to a study of shared clonotypes between healthy human individuals. Across the study: A couple of female and three male donors aged 18 to 49 were enrolled.

Study observations and caveats: Some clonotypes were shared by all four sorted-subset donors, while others were not shared. The non-shared ones had lower generation probabilities than the shared ones. Sampling used blood alone; tissue repertoires probably differ.

On sorted subsets, replicate PCRs used 150 to 250 ng DNA, or 27,000 or so T cell genomes. Sequenced by immunoSEQ multiplex PCR; TCRdb stores in-frame clones only, minus some. The sample consists of some 2,000,000 clones, around 95% of them appearing once. The sequence came from a man aged 18-30 years in good health. Sequences were obtained from naive CD4+ T cells sorted from blood. Specified subset: CD45RA+ positively selected.

The CDR3 is CASRVGQAGDTQYF. The DNA of the CDR3 is TGTGCCAGCAGGGTGGGCCAGGCGGGAGATACGCAGTATTTT. The chain employs TRBV6-6 and TRBJ2-3; possible D gene TRBD2, 5 bases. This CDR3 region has 14 residues. Per germline, CDR1 MNHNY and CDR2 SVGAGI (reference sequence). V was cut by 6 bases and J by 5 bases, with 15 bases left in between.